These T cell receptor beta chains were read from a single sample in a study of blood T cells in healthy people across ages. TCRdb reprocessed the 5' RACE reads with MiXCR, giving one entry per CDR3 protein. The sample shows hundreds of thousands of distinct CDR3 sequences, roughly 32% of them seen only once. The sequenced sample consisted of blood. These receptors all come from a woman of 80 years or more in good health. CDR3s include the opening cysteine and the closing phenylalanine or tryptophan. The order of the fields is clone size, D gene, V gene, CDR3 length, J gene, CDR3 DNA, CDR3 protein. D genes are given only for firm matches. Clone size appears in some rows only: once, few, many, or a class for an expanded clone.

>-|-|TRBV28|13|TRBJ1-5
TGTGCCAACAGCCCGCAGGGGACCAGAGCCCAGCATTTT
CANSPQGTRAQHF
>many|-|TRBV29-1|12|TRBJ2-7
TGCAGCGTTGCGCAGGTCCTAGGAGAGCAGTACTTC
CSVAQVLGEQYF
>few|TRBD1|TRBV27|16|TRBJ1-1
TGTGCCAGCAGTGAAAATCCGGGACAGGGAAGCACTGAAGCTTTCTTT
CASSENPGQGSTEAFF
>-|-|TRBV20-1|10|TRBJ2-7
TGCAGTGCTAATGGGTACGAGCAGTACTTC
CSANGYEQYF
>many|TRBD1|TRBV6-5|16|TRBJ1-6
TGTGCCAGCAGTAATCTACAGGGGGATCGTAATTCACCCCTCCACTTT
CASSNLQGDRNSPLHF
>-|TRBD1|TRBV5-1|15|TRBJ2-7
TGCGCCAGCAGCTTGACAGGGGATTCTGCCTACGAGCAGTACTTC
CASSLTGDSAYEQYF
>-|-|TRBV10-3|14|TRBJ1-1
TGTGCCATCAGGACGACAATACGGAACACTGAAGCTTTCTTT
CAIRTTIRNTEAFF
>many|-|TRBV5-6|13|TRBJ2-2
TGTGCCAGCAGCCCGAAGGACAGCCGGGAGCTGTTTTTT
CASSPKDSRELFF
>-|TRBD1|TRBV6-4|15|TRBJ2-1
TGTGCCAGCAGTAACGGGCGACAGGGGTATGGTGAGCAGTTCTTC
CASSNGRQGYGEQFF
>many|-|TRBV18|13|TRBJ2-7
TGTGCCAGCTCACCAAAGGGACCCTACGAGCAGTACTTC
CASSPKGPYEQYF
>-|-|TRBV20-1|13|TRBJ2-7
TGCAGTGCGCCCGTGGGGACCCTCTACGAGCAGTACTTC
CSAPVGTLYEQYF
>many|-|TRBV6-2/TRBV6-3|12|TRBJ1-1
TGTGCCAGCATACGAGGGGACACTGAAGCTTTCTTT
CASIRGDTEAFF
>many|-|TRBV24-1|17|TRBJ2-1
TGTGCCACCAGTGATGCCCAGGCGAGATATAACTACAATGAGCAGTTCTTC
CATSDAQARYNYNEQFF
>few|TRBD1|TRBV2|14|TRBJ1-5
TGTGCCAGCCAGCACAGGGGATCGAATCAGCCCCAGCATTTT
CASQHRGSNQPQHF
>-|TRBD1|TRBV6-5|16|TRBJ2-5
TGTGCCAGCAGTCCTGGGTTTCGGACAGGGGTCAAGACCCAGTACTTC
CASSPGFRTGVKTQYF
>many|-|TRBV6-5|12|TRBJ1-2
TGTGCCAGCAGCTTCGGTCGCTATGGCTACACCTTC
CASSFGRYGYTF
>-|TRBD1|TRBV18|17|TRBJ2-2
TGTGCCAGCTCTACACCGGGACAGTCAACGAACACCGGGGAGCTGTTTTTT
CASSTPGQSTNTGELFF
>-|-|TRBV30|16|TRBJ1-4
TGTGCCTGGAGTGTACCCCGGGGGCGCTCGAGAGAAAAACTGTTTTTT
CAWSVPRGRSREKLFF
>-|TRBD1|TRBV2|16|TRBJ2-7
TGTGCCAGCAGTGAAGGGACAGGGGGCTCCTACAATGAGCAGTACTTC
CASSEGTGGSYNEQYF
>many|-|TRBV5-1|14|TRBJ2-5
TGCGCCAGCAGCTTGTTTGGGTCGGCGGAGACCCAGTACTTC
CASSLFGSAETQYF
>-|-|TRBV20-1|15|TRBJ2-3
TGCAGTGCTAGAGTCGGAGGGGGGGCAACAGATACGCAGTATTTT
CSARVGGGATDTQYF
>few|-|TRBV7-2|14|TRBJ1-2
TGTGCCAGCAGCTTCCGGGTCCCGGCGGACGGCTACACCTTC
CASSFRVPADGYTF
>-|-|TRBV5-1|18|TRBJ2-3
TGCGCCAGCAGCTTGGGTCCGATGCGGGCGCTGAGCACAGATACGCAGTATTTT
CASSLGPMRALSTDTQYF